This paragraph reports one TCR beta chain. Its antigen is undetermined. This sample was taken from a study of OX40 agonist ivuxolimab in advanced cancers. Study-level background: Every patient in dose escalation had hepatocellular carcinoma, melanoma, renal cell or head and neck cancer.

The germline V gene encodes CDR1 LGHNA and CDR2 YNFKEQ. Trimming at V came to 4 bases and at J to 5 bases, leaving 12 bases not matched to a gene. CDR3 length equals 17 residues. Samples of blood were obtained at baseline, on cycle 4 day 1, and on cycle 7 day 1. Assay: immunoSEQ multiplex PCR; the TCRdb copy retains only in-frame clones and omits some. The sample holds about 110,000 clones, around 93% seen once. Study findings and constraints: Undetermined was the antigen specificity of the expanded peripheral T cells.

This sequence originates from an adult with an advanced solid tumor such as melanoma, head and neck, liver or kidney cancer. Specimen: CD4+ or CD8+ T cells sorted from blood, collected in a trial of the OX40 agonist ivuxolimab. The gene calls are TRBV4-2 and TRBJ2-5; TRBD2 aligns across 11 bases. The CDR3 loop reads CASSPGLAGQAGETQYF. CDR3 bases: TGTGCCAGCAGCCCCGGACTAGCGGGCCAGGCGGGGGAGACCCAGTACTTC.